This T cell receptor (beta chain) was sequenced for a study of cytomegalovirus exposure and HLA in healthy donors. Study-wide findings and caveats: Most TCR beta V segments were productive about 87% or about 30% of the time in an earlier analysis. Most TCR sequences were uncommon, yet certain public TCRs appeared in many donors. Fewer N-insertions (relative to the roughly 720-donor mean) were reportedly seen in an Asian-associated ancestry cluster in a later analysis.

This clone was seen just once. The antigen is unknown. In germline, CDR1 is SQVTM, CDR2 ANQGSEA. V lost 7 bases and J lost 6; bases outside the gene matches: 7. The CDR3 has 14 amino acids. It was with 60 Vbeta and 13 Jbeta primers that the PCR ran. Assay: immunoSEQ multiplex PCR; the TCRdb copy retains only in-frame clones and omits some. This repertoire shows about 130,000 clones, 77% found once; its top ten account for 3% to 4.5%. The chain is built from TRBV29-1 and TRBJ2-3; TRBD2 matches at 13 bases. Source material: PBMCs. The clonotype was recovered from a male donor in good health and CMV-seronegative. The CDR3 DNA is TGCAGCGCACGGACTAGCGGGAGAACGGATACGCAGTATTTT. Amino acids: CSARTSGRTDTQYF.